Described below is a single TCR beta chain sequence and its context. Its antigen is still unknown. HCMV-specific IgG was detected in serum with a commercial ELISA kit to determine HCMV serostatus. Ficoll density gradient centrifugation was used to isolate peripheral blood mononuclear cells from blood. The data were taken from a study of T cells expressing NK-cell markers (dated by TCRdb to the early 2020s). The study in broad terms: Three sorted T-cell subsets (CD3+CD56+NKG2C+, CD3+CD56+NKG2C- and CD3+CD56-NKG2C+) from 7 to 9 donors had their TCR beta-chain repertoires profiled. Among the eight sequenced donors, seven were HCMV-seropositive and one was HCMV-seronegative. The eight sequenced donors were randomly selected healthy volunteers, three men and five women. Illumina HiSeq 2000/2500, MiSeq or NextSeq was used to sequence libraries as 2 x 150 bp reads. Here is what the overall study found, with its caveats: Those dominant clonotypes were again the most abundant among CD3+CD56-NKG2C+ cells in several donors, at about 25-60.1%. Whether the expanded NKG2C-expressing T cell clones were specific for HCMV antigens remained unclear. In six donors, the dominant CD3+CD56+NKG2C+ clonotypes were among the top 10 CD8+ clonotypes and accounted for 1.0-7.0% of CD8+ T cells.

The CDR3 numbers 11 residues from cysteine through phenylalanine. No coding sequence is recorded. Per the germline V gene, SQVTM is the CDR1 and ANQGSEA is the CDR2. The instrument was an Illumina HiSeq 2000. The TCR beta cDNA libraries were made using 5'RACE template switching, a step that added both a universal primer site and unique molecular identifiers. cDNA synthesis was primed from the TCR beta constant segment, followed by two successive PCR amplification steps. The published analysis was carried out like this. Reads were demultiplexed and grouped by UMI with MIGEC, and clonotypes were assembled and quantified with MiTCR. To remove erroneous sequences, TCR cDNA sequences were retained only when supported by two or more reads. Downstream repertoire analysis used the tcR package, and clonotypes were matched across fractions by CDR3 nucleotide sequence plus V segment. VDJmatch was used to annotate antigen specificity against VDJdb, with one amino acid substitution in CDR3 allowed. Reprocessed by TCRdb, the reads give a single entry per CDR3 protein sequence, without DNA. The V and J calls shown here were made by TCRdb, not taken from the authors' results. The table for this sample lists 400,000 to 550,000 distinct CDR3 sequences. The biggest ten clones account for 7.3% of the sample.

The TCR originated in a woman between 18 and 70 years old in good health. Source material: blood T cells: a sorted CD56 or NKG2C T cell subset, CD4+ or CD8+ T cells, or bulk PBMC T cells (not recorded which). This sequence uses TRBV29-1 and TRBJ1-2. The CDR3 sequence is CSVETNYGYTF.